This T cell receptor beta chain stems from a study of cytomegalovirus exposure and HLA in healthy donors. Study-level points and caveats: Presence/absence results assume similar sequencing depth per donor, which may not hold. An analysis that came later showed most CMV-associated TCR beta chains appearing HLA-restricted.

CDR1 is MNHEY and CDR2 is SMNVEV in the germline V gene (reference sequence). V was pared by 2 bases and J by 2 bases, with 9 bases between. This CDR3 is 14 amino acids long. The study ran its PCR with 60 Vbeta and 13 Jbeta primers. The protocol was immunoSEQ multiplex PCR, while the TCRdb copy is restricted to in-frame clones and leaves out a portion. Altogether 200,000 to 250,000 clones are present, around 80% being singletons, with the ten largest covering about 3.8%. As for this clone: Its antigen is as yet unknown.

The chain joins TRBV27 to TRBJ2-5; D uncertain. Source material: PBMCs. The sequence derives from a male donor in good health and CMV-seronegative. In DNA, the CDR3 is TGTGCCAGCAGTTTAGGAGACGGACAAGAGACCCAGTACTTC. It encodes CASSLGDGQETQYF.